This passage covers 15 T cell receptor beta chains from one sample sequenced in a study of blood T cell repertoires in COVID-19. Sequencing used immunoSEQ multiplex PCR; TCRdb keeps in-frame clones, though not all of them. The profile covers 150,000 to 200,000 clones, with roughly 70% appearing a single time and 2.5% to 3.5% taken by the ten largest. Sequenced material: peripheral blood. Receptors were obtained from a woman at least 80 years old with acute or convalescent COVID-19.

The rearrangement joins TRBV2 to TRBJ2-7; D perhaps matches TRBD1 (6 bases). Germline V gene lookup returns CDR1 SNHLY and CDR2 FYNNEI. The CDR3 runs to 14 residues. Trimming pared 6 bases from V and 1 base from J, leaving 13 bases between. The CDR3 DNA is TGTGCCAGCAGCGGGACAACTATTTCCTACGAGCAGTACTTC. Translating it yields CASSGTTISYEQYF.

This rearrangement joins TRBV28 to TRBJ2-3; D possibly corresponds to TRBD1 (5 bases). Germline CDR1 MDHEN, CDR2 SYDVKM. The V and J ends lost 6 bases and 4 bases respectively, with 11 bases between them. This CDR3 has 13 amino acids. Here the CDR3 DNA reads TGTGCCAGCAGATCGGCAGGGCCAGATACGCAGTATTTT. As protein: CASRSAGPDTQYF.

The CDR3 loop reads CASSARLAGGEETQYF. The CDR3 coding sequence is TGTGCCAGCAGCGCCCGACTAGCGGGGGGGGAAGAGACCCAGTACTTC. The chain employs TRBV5-4 and TRBJ2-5; TRBD2 matches at 14 bases. Unmatched junction bases numbered 5, after V lost 4 bases and J lost 3 bases. The CDR3 runs to 16 residues. From germline, CDR1 is SGHNT and CDR2 YYREEE (reference sequence).

This clone appeared a few times. The chain is built from TRBV9 and TRBJ2-2, with 7 bases lining up with TRBD1. The V segment lost 4 bases and the J segment 5 bases; nucleotides outside the gene matches: 5. CDR3 size: 14 residues. Germline CDR1 reads SGDLS; CDR2 reads YYNGEE. The CDR3 nucleotides read TGTGCCAGCAGCTTACCAGGGGGTACCGGGGAGCTGTTTTTT. Residues: CASSLPGGTGELFF.

The rearrangement joins TRBV30 to TRBJ2-5; TRBD1 might be the D (5 bases). This CDR3 contains 12 residues. Trimming stripped 3 bases from V and 1 base from J, with 6 bases between. Germline loops: CDR1 GTSNPN, CDR2 SVGIG (reference sequence). In DNA, the CDR3 is TGTGCCTGGAGAGACAGCCAAGAGACCCAGTACTTC. This gives the protein CAWRDSQETQYF.

This clone has only one observation. J is TRBJ1-5 and V is TRBV7-8; tentative D call: TRBD1 (6 bases). Germline-derived CDR1 and CDR2 are SGHVS and FQNEAQ. This CDR3 spans 13 amino acids. V gave up 5 bases and J gave up 5 bases, with 10 bases separating them. The chain's CDR3 is CASSRTDDQPQHF. CDR3 nucleotide sequence: TGTGCCAGCAGCCGGACAGACGATCAGCCCCAGCATTTT.

The V and J genes are TRBV10-3 and TRBJ2-7; D uncertain. The CDR3 sequence is 11 residues long. CDR1 is ENHRY, CDR2 SYGVKD, per germline. V was clipped by 1 base and J by 4 bases, with 2 bases between them. The CDR3 loop reads CAISELYEQYF. CDR3 in DNA: TGTGCCATCAGTGAGTTATACGAGCAGTACTTC.

The V gene is TRBV6-5, the J gene TRBJ1-5; 9 bases map to TRBD1. Per germline, CDR1 MNHEY and CDR2 SVGAGI. The CDR3 runs 14 residues. V trimming: 8 bases; J trimming: 6 bases; junction bases outside the gene matches: 8. The chain's CDR3 is CASGSGTGFQPQHF. In DNA, the CDR3 is TGTGCCAGCGGATCCGGGACAGGGTTTCAGCCCCAGCATTTT.

The rearrangement joins TRBV6-2 or TRBV6-3 to TRBJ2-2; possible D gene TRBD2, 6 bases. Germline CDR1 is MNHEY and CDR2 is SVGEGT. CDR3 length: 13 amino acids. Trimming took off 6 bases at V and 7 bases at J, with 12 bases between the two ends. The CDR3 protein is CASSRLGVGELFF. CDR3 in DNA: TGTGCCAGCAGCAGACTAGGAGTCGGGGAGCTGTTTTTT.

The chain combines TRBV7-2 with TRBJ1-1, with D possibly being TRBD1 (6 bases). In germline, CDR1 is SGHTA, CDR2 FQGNSA. V lost 6 bases and J lost 1, with 15 bases in between. This CDR3 contains 15 residues. This CDR3 reads CASSYYMGANTEAFF. The CDR3 region has the DNA TGTGCCAGCAGTTATTACATGGGGGCGAACACTGAAGCTTTCTTT.

This clone came up once. V is TRBV7-4 and J is TRBJ2-7; maybe TRBD1 (6 bases). Looked up from germline, CDR1 is SGHVT and CDR2 is SQSDAQ. The CDR3 has 15 amino acids. Trimming shortened V by 5 bases and J by 0 bases, and 14 bases separated the two germline ends. This chain's CDR3 is CASSPKDRDSYEQYF. The CDR3 DNA sequence: TGTGCCAGCAGCCCTAAGGACAGAGACTCCTACGAGCAGTACTTC. Variable domain in full (rest from reference TRBV7-4 and TRBJ2-7): GAGVSQSPRYKVAKRGRDVALRCDSISGHVTLYWYRQTLGQGSEVLTYSQSDAQRDKSGRPSGRFSAERPERSVSTLKIQRTEQGDSAVYLCASSPKDRDSYEQYFGPGTRLTVT.

The J gene is TRBJ2-7, the V gene TRBV4-1, with 7 nucleotides matching TRBD1. The CDR3 length is 15 residues. V was pared by 1 base and J by 2 bases, with 5 bases of the junction left unmatched. Per the germline V gene, CDR1 is MGHRA and CDR2 is YSYEKL. The CDR3 nucleotides are TGCGCCAGCAGCCAAGCACAGGGGAGCGCCTACGAGCAGTACTTC. Amino acid sequence: CASSQAQGSAYEQYF.

The V call is TRBV10-1, the J call TRBJ1-1; 7 bases are shared with TRBD1. V was clipped by 4 bases and J by 4 bases; unmatched bases: 6. CDR1 WNHNN and CDR2 SYGVQD come from the germline V gene (reference sequence). The CDR3 is 14 amino acids. CDR3 DNA: TGCGCCAGCAGTGTCTCGACAGGGACCACTGAAGCTTTCTTT. Protein sequence: CASSVSTGTTEAFF.

The chain employs TRBV6-2 or TRBV6-3 and TRBJ2-1; 7 bases align to TRBD2. V lost 4 bases and J lost 6; bases outside the gene matches: 3. Per germline, CDR1 MNHEY and CDR2 SVGEGT. The CDR3 runs to 13 residues. CDR3 sequence: CASSWTSLNEQFF. The CDR3, as DNA: TGTGCCAGCAGTTGGACTAGTCTCAATGAGCAGTTCTTC.

The V gene is TRBV28, the J gene TRBJ2-5, with 8 bases fitting TRBD1. Germline CDR1 is MDHEN and CDR2 is SYDVKM. With V trimmed by 5 bases and J by 5 bases, 10 bases remained unmatched. The CDR3 loop spans 15 amino acids. The CDR3 is CASSTFDRGSETQYF. The DNA for the CDR3 is TGTGCCAGCAGTACATTTGACAGGGGTTCGGAGACCCAGTACTTC. Combining the CDR3 with reference TRBV28 and TRBJ2-5 gives the whole variable domain DVKVTQSSRYLVKRTGEKVFLECVQDMDHENMFWYRQDPGLGLRLIYFSYDVKMKEKGDIPEGYSVSREKKERFSLILESASTNQTSMYLCASSTFDRGSETQYFGPGTRLLVL.